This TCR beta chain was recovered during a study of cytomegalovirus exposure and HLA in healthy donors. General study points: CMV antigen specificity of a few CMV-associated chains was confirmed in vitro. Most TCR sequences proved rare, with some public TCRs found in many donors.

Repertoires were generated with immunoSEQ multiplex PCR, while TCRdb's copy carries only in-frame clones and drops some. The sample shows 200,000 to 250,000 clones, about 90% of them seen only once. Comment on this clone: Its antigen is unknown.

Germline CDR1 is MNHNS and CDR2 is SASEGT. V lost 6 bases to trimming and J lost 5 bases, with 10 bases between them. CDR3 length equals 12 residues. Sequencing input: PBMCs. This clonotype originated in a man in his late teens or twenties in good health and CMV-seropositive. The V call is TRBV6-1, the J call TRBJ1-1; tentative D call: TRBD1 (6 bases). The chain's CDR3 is CASRSGVTEAFF. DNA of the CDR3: TGTGCCAGCAGATCAGGGGTGACTGAAGCTTTCTTT.